The 28 T cell receptor beta chains listed next were all sequenced from one sample in a study of tumor-infiltrating lymphocytes in primary liver carcinoma. Germline DNA was also extracted, and blood RNA was taken from unsorted whole blood. TCR beta cDNA was made from 400 to 500 ng total RNA with a constant-region primer. It was through three nested multiplex PCR rounds of slightly modified ARM-PCR that TCR beta libraries arose. Use of TRBV1-TRBV30 forward primers with a C-beta reverse primer characterized the first two PCR rounds, which lasted around 9 cycles each. TCRdb reanalysed the multiplex PCR reads using MiXCR and keeps one entry per CDR3 protein. The sample shows 330,000 or so distinct CDR3 sequences, 65% of them seen only once. Material for sequencing was peripheral blood. These receptors all come from a middle-aged man with primary liver carcinoma and hepatitis B virus infection.

This clonotype was detected only once. One junction end does not reproduce the germline sequence, and a read error may be involved. The gene calls are TRBV7-8 and TRBJ1-5; 9 bases map to TRBD1. Looked up from germline, CDR1 is SGHVS and CDR2 is FQNEAQ. This CDR3 spans 17 amino acids. Written as DNA, the CDR3 is TGTACCAGCAGCCAAGGGACCACAGGGGGCGCAGACCAGCCCAAGCATTTT. Translated, it gives CTSSQGTTGGADQPKHF.

Points on this clonotype: This may come from a read error, since a much larger clone is one base off. The chain has TRBV6-5 and TRBJ1-5, with no clear D. The CDR3 consists of 14 residues. The V gene's germline CDR1 is MNHEY and CDR2 SVGAGI. CDR3 in amino acids: CASKSDYFNEPQHF. Here the CDR3 DNA reads TGTGCCAGCAAGTCCGACTATTTCAATGAGCCCCAGCATTTT.

The table lists this clonotype with many counts. The chain recombines TRBV11-2 with TRBJ2-3; D is uncertain. Germline V gene data show CDR1 as SGHAT and CDR2 as FQNNGV. Trimming took off 8 bases at V and 3 bases at J, with 12 bases between the two ends. The CDR3 consists of 13 residues. The CDR3 DNA reads as TGTGCCAGCCGCGGACCAGAAACAGATACGCAGTATTTT. It translates to CASRGPETDTQYF.

The chain joins TRBV6-6 to TRBJ2-3, with D possibly being TRBD1 or TRBD2 (5 bases each). This CDR3 region has 17 residues. V lost 4 bases and J 3 bases, leaving 20 bases between the germline ends. Germline lookup yields CDR1 MNHNY and CDR2 SVGAGI (reference sequence). CDR3 DNA sequence: TGTGCCAGCAGTTCCGCCCTAATCAGGGACCCTACAGATACGCAGTATTTT. It translates to CASSSALIRDPTDTQYF.

Turning to this clonotype: A junction boundary mismatches the germline segment, possibly from a read error. The rearrangement links TRBV5-1 to TRBJ2-2, with 11 nucleotides matching TRBD1. The CDR3 sequence is 17 residues long. Per the germline V gene, CDR1 is SGHRS and CDR2 is YFSETQ. The CDR3 DNA reads as TGCACCAGCAGCTTGGCCGGACAGGGGGCCTTCACCGGGGAGCTGTTTTTT. Translation: CTSSLAGQGAFTGELFF.

This clonotype was observed once. The conserved phenylalanine or tryptophan is not found at the CDR3 terminus, so this likely reflects a read error. J is TRBJ2-5 and V is TRBV11-2; D might be TRBD2 (6 bases). The CDR3 is 13 residues long. Per germline, CDR1 SGHAT and CDR2 FQNNGV. The CDR3 reads CASSRSGTESQYS. CDR3 nucleotides: TGTGCCAGCAGCCGTAGCGGAACAGAGAGCCAGTACTCC.

Comments on this clonotype: It may be a read error: a sequence one base away is much more abundant. The chain uses TRBV6-5 and TRBJ1-5; no clear D. Germline values: CDR1 MNHEY, CDR2 SVGAGI. The V end was cut by 0 bases, the J end by 7 bases, with 13 bases between. This CDR3 has 15 residues. The CDR3 region is CASSYSGPLGQPQHF. The CDR3 nucleotides are TGTGCCAGCAGTTACTCCGGACCGTTGGGGCAGCCCCAGCATTTT.

This clonotype was seen repeatedly, ten times or more. This chain connects TRBV11-2 to TRBJ2-7, with TRBD2 matching 8 bases. The CDR3 spans 16 residues. The trim removed 5 bases at V and 1 base at J, leaving 10 bases unmatched. Per germline, CDR1 SGHAT and CDR2 FQNNGV. In DNA form, the CDR3 reads TGTGCCAGCAGCCCTATAAGGGGCGGGAGGTCCTACGAGCAGTACTTC. Its translation is CASSPIRGGRSYEQYF.

About this clonotype: Mismatch with germline at one junction end may stem from a read error. The chain joins TRBV11-2 to TRBJ2-7; 9 bases are shared with TRBD1. Germline V gene data show CDR1 as SGHAT and CDR2 as FQNNGV. This CDR3 region has 14 residues. The DNA for the CDR3 is TGTGCCAGCAGCTTAGTGACAGGGGGTCGCGAGCATTACTTC. Translating it yields CASSLVTGGREHYF. Drawing the rest from reference TRBV11-2 and TRBJ2-7, the complete variable domain is EAGVAQSPRYKIIEKRQSVAFWCNPISGHATLYWYQQILGQGPKLLIQFQNNGVVDDSQLPKDRFSAERLKGVDSTLKIQPAKLEDSAVYLCASSLVTGGREHYFGPGTRLTVT.

This clonotype came up many times. V gene TRBV6-5 combines with J gene TRBJ2-2; 8 positions agree with TRBD2. CDR1 is MNHEY, CDR2 SVGAGI, per germline. The length of the CDR3 is 14 residues. V lost 4 bases, J lost 11 bases, and 9 bases stayed unmatched. The CDR3 loop reads CASSSVLAGEELFF. The DNA of the CDR3 is TGTGCCAGCAGTTCGGTTCTAGCGGGTGAAGAGCTGTTTTTT.

As to this clonotype: One end of the junction fails to match germline, which may point to a read error. The chain uses TRBV11-2 and TRBJ2-5, with 8 bases identical to TRBD2. CDR1 and CDR2 (germline): SGHAT, FQNNGV. This CDR3 is built from 16 residues. In DNA, the CDR3 is TGTGCCAGCACCCCCCTCCGGGCTAGCGGGCCCATTTATCAGGACTTC. Its protein is CASTPLRASGPIYQDF.

On this clonotype itself: One end of the junction varies from germline; a read error may be responsible. The chain links TRBV6-6 to TRBJ2-2; 9 bases match TRBD1. Germline values: CDR1 MNHNY, CDR2 SVGAGI (reference sequence). This CDR3 spans 14 amino acids. The CDR3 coding sequence is TGTGCCATCCGGGGGACAGGGATCACCGGGGAGCTGTATTTT. This gives the protein CAIRGTGITGELYF.

Notes on this clonotype: The junction departs from the called germline gene at one end, perhaps through a read error. The chain employs TRBV11-2 and TRBJ1-4; D uncertain. Germline loops: CDR1 SGHAT, CDR2 FQNNGV. CDR3 size: 14 residues. The CDR3: CASSLLYENEELFF. CDR3 in DNA: TGTGCCAGCAGCTTATTGTACGAGAATGAAGAACTGTTTTTT.

The chain joins TRBV6-5 to TRBJ1-5; D may be TRBD1 (5 bases). The CDR3 length is 14 residues. Germline V lookup: CDR1 MNHEY, CDR2 SVGAGI. V shed 7 bases and J shed 15 bases, with 25 bases lying between them. CDR3 in DNA: TGTGCCAGCACCCTAATGGAGGGGAGTCAGTCCCTGCATTTT. As protein: CASTLMEGSQSLHF.

This clonotype occurred many times. This rearrangement joins TRBV5-4 to TRBJ1-2, with 9 bases that match TRBD1. The germline CDR1 and CDR2 sequences are SGHNT and YYREEE (reference sequence). The CDR3 is 13 residues long. Trimming cost V 9 bases and J 5 bases; bases outside gene matches: 8. The DNA for the CDR3 is TGTGCCACCCGAACCGGGACAGGGTATGGCTACACCTTC. As protein: CATRTGTGYGYTF.

Turning to this clonotype: This likely comes from a read error, as the CDR3 has no conserved phenylalanine or tryptophan at its end. It is unclear where the CDR3 begins or ends on the DNA, so no DNA is shown, and the CDR3 is as TCRdb lists it. The chain has TRBV5-4 and TRBJ2-4; no check of the table's D call, TRBD1, against the DNA was made. The germline V gene has CDR1 SGHNT and CDR2 YYREEE (reference sequence). Inclusive of both ends, the CDR3 amounts to 13 amino acids. The chain's CDR3 is CASSLTDRPPVNL.

The J gene is TRBJ2-1, the V gene TRBV11-2; D gene unclear. V was clipped by 5 bases and J by 12 bases, with 11 bases between them. Germline values: CDR1 SGHAT, CDR2 FQNNGV. This CDR3 is 11 amino acids long. CDR3 sequence (DNA): TGTGCCAGCAGCCCCATTCTAGGGCAGTTCTTC. Translated, it gives CASSPILGQFF.

There are many counts of this clonotype. The V gene is TRBV5-6, the J gene TRBJ2-1; D remains ambiguous. The V end lost 4 bases, the J end lost 10 bases, and 9 bases lay between the germline ends. This CDR3 comprises 11 residues. Germline V gene sequence: CDR1 SGHDT, CDR2 YYEEEE. This CDR3 is CASSIESEQFF. In DNA form, the CDR3 reads TGTGCCAGCAGCATCGAGTCAGAGCAGTTCTTC.

With regard to this clonotype: The CDR3 end shows no conserved phenylalanine or tryptophan, and so a read error is likely. This chain connects TRBV10-3 to TRBJ2-1; 8 positions match TRBD2. Germline V lookup: CDR1 ENHRY, CDR2 SYGVKD. This CDR3 has 13 residues. Germline trimming cut 5 bases from V and 7 bases from J; bases unmatched to any gene: 4. CDR3 nucleotide sequence: TGTGCCATCAGTAGCGGGAGCGATAATGAGCAGTTCCTC. Amino acid sequence: CAISSGSDNEQFL.

In its sample, this clonotype was seen many times. V usage is TRBV12-3 or TRBV12-4 and J usage is TRBJ2-5; D call uncertain. Trimming removed 4 bases at V and 5 bases at J, with 5 bases between. This CDR3 is 11 amino acids long. The CDR3 reads CASSSFETQYF. As DNA, the CDR3 is TGTGCCAGCAGTTCATTCGAGACCCAGTACTTC.

On this clonotype: One end of the junction does not line up with germline, which may come from a read error. This rearrangement joins TRBV6-6 to TRBJ1-4; 7 nucleotides align to TRBD1. The CDR3 consists of 18 residues. From germline, CDR1 is MNHNY and CDR2 SVGAGI (reference sequence). CDR3 protein: CASKRIWGTAATNEKLFF. The CDR3 nucleotides read TGTGCCAGCAAAAGAATCTGGGGGACAGCAGCAACTAATGAAAAACTCTTTTTT.

Comments on this clonotype: A much larger clone sits a single nucleotide away, making a read error possible. This chain uses TRBV6-1 with TRBJ2-5; the match to TRBD2 covers 11 bases. The DNA end lines up better with TRBJ2-7; the J call may be wrong. Germline lookup yields CDR1 MNHNS and CDR2 SASEGT. This CDR3 region has 16 residues. CDR3 in DNA: TGTGCCAGGAGTGGGGGCTTTAGCGGGAGGGGCTACGAGCAGTACTTC. Translated: CARSGGFSGRGYEQYF.

A remark on this clonotype: Being one base from a much bigger clone, this may be a read error. The chain employs TRBV6-5 and TRBJ2-7; D possibly corresponds to TRBD2 (5 bases). Germline assignment: CDR1 MNHEY and CDR2 SVGAGI. The CDR3 covers 15 residues. The CDR3 DNA reads TGTGCCAGCAGTTACTCATCCGGGGTTTTTTACGACCAGTACTTC. It specifies CASSYSSGVFYDQYF.

In regard to this clonotype: This may be a read error, as it is one base from a much larger clone. This chain links TRBV6-5 with TRBJ2-7; the match to TRBD2 covers 15 bases. Germline CDR1 and CDR2: MNHEY and SVGAGI. This CDR3 spans 17 amino acids. The CDR3 DNA sequence: TGTGCCAGCAGTGGGACTAGCGGGAGGTCGAGATCCTACGAGCAGTGCTTC. As protein: CASSGTSGRSRSYEQCF.

The V and J genes are TRBV12-3 or TRBV12-4 and TRBJ2-7; D is perhaps TRBD1 (7 bases). The CDR3 has 15 residues. The ends were cut back, 6 bases at V and 3 bases at J, with 18 bases in the middle. As DNA, the CDR3 is TGTGCCAGCAGGCCCAGGGGGTGGGGAGGCTACGAGCAGTACTTC. Amino acid sequence: CASRPRGWGGYEQYF.

Ten or more counts support this clonotype. The rearrangement links TRBV7-9 to TRBJ1-3, with D perhaps matching TRBD1 (5 bases). Germline V gene sequence: CDR1 SEHNR, CDR2 FQNEAQ (reference sequence). The CDR3 runs to 15 residues. Deletions cut 8 bases from V and 0 bases from J, with 14 bases between. The CDR3 DNA reads as TGTGCCAGCGTACCCCCAGGGAACTCTGGAAACACCATATATTTT. Its translation: CASVPPGNSGNTIYF.

Comments on this clonotype: The conserved phenylalanine or tryptophan normally closing the CDR3 is absent here, so this likely arose from a read error. The chain carries TRBV6-2 or TRBV6-3 and TRBJ2-6; D not resolved. V lost 7 bases and J 6 bases, leaving 16 bases between the germline ends. This CDR3 has 15 residues. The germline gives CDR1 MNHEY, CDR2 SVGEGT. CDR3 protein: CASNSSTLVANVLTL. CDR3 sequence (DNA): TGTGCCAGCAATTCGAGTACTCTGGTGGCCAACGTCCTGACTTTA.

In the case of this clonotype: Since a much larger clone is just one base distant, this may be a read error. The J gene is TRBJ2-5, the V gene TRBV4-1; the D gene could be TRBD1 or TRBD2 (5 bases each). The V and J ends lost 2 bases and 5 bases respectively, with 12 bases between them. CDR3 length: 14 amino acids. Germline V gives CDR1 MGHRA, CDR2 YSYEKL. The CDR3 region has the DNA TGCGCCAGCAGCCAAACGTGGGGGTTGGAGACCCAGTACTTC. Translated, it gives CASSQTWGLETQYF.